These 2 T cell receptor beta chains were sequenced from one sample in a study of technical replicates of blood from a handful of donors. Profiled with immunoSEQ multiplex PCR; TCRdb holds only in-frame clones, not every one. The sample contains about 75,000 clones, 92% of which appear only once. Material: T cells isolated from PBMCs. These receptors all stem from a human donor in good health.

The J gene is TRBJ2-3, the V gene TRBV29-1, with D perhaps TRBD2 (7 bases). V lost 7 bases and J lost 5, with 19 bases in between. The CDR3 totals 14 residues. From germline, CDR1 is SQVTM and CDR2 ANQGSEA. The chain's CDR3 is CSAEGGRWRDTQYF. In nucleotides, the CDR3 is TGCAGCGCCGAGGGGGGGAGGTGGCGAGATACGCAGTATTTT.

This chain connects TRBV5-4 to TRBJ1-1, with 9 bases fitting TRBD1. The CDR3 is made up of 13 amino acids. Germline lookup yields CDR1 SGHNT and CDR2 YYREEE (reference sequence). The trim removed 7 bases at V and 10 bases at J, leaving 11 bases unmatched. The DNA for the CDR3 is TGTGCCAGCGGCTCCGGGACAGGGAGGCTAGCTTTCTTT. Protein: CASGSGTGRLAFF.